This T cell receptor (beta chain) originates from a study of CD8 T cells in ankylosing spondylitis. Study results and caveats: Apparently characteristic of ankylosing spondylitis blood was a TCR beta motif (fewer than ten highly homologous variants).

CDR3 length: 15 residues. CDR1 is MGHRA and CDR2 is YSYEKL in the germline V gene. Unmatched junction bases numbered 7, after V lost 2 bases and J lost 4 bases. This clonotype was detected ten times or more. No antigen is known for it. Each CDR3 protein gets one entry after TCRdb re-called the 5' RACE reads with MiXCR. The sample shows 200,000 to 300,000 distinct CDR3 sequences, around 25% of them seen only once. Input material: blood, either unsorted or a sorted T cell fraction (not recorded which). This receptor was identified in a male donor with ankylosing spondylitis or in good health (not recorded which). J is TRBJ1-2 and V is TRBV4-1, with 7 positions matching TRBD1. The CDR3 region is CASSQRDRGPYGYTF. CDR3 nucleotide sequence: TGCGCCAGCAGCCAACGGGACAGAGGGCCCTATGGCTACACCTTC.